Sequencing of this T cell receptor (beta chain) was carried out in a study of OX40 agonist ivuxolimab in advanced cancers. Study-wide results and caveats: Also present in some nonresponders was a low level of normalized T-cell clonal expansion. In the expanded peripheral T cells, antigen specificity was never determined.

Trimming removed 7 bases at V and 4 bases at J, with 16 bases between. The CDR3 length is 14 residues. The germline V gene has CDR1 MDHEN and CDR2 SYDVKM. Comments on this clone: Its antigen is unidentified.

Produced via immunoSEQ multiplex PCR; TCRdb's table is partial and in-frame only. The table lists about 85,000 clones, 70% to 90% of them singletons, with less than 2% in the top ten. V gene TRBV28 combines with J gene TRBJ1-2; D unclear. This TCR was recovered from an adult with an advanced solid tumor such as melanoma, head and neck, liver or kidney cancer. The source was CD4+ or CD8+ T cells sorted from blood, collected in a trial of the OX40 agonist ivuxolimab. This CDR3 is CASTTDGRAYGYTF. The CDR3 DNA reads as TGTGCCAGCACCACGGACGGAAGGGCCTATGGCTACACCTTC.